The 3 T cell receptor beta chains given below trace back to one sample, sequenced in a study of CD8 T cells in ankylosing spondylitis. General study findings and limits: What appeared characteristic of ankylosing spondylitis blood was a TCR beta motif of under 10 highly homologous variants.

The antigens these receptors bind are not known. TCRdb itself ran the 5' RACE reads through MiXCR, one entry per CDR3 protein. In the table there are approximately 540,000 distinct CDR3 sequences, roughly 12% of which are singletons. Sequencing used blood, either unsorted or a sorted T cell fraction (not recorded which). These receptors were taken from a male donor with ankylosing spondylitis.

This clonotype was counted a few times. This chain joins TRBV30 and TRBJ2-7; D may match TRBD1 or TRBD2 (5 bases each). Germline lookup yields CDR1 GTSNPN and CDR2 SVGIG (reference sequence). This CDR3 comprises 13 residues. V lost 2 bases and J 7 bases, leaving 15 bases between the germline ends. The CDR3 here is CAWSRGPSGEQYF. CDR3 DNA: TGTGCCTGGAGTAGGGGACCTTCTGGGGAGCAGTACTTC.

The V call is TRBV11-2, the J call TRBJ1-4; D gene ambiguous. V was clipped by 2 bases and J by 0 bases, with 10 bases between them. Germline V gives CDR1 SGHAT, CDR2 FQNNGV. This CDR3 region has 16 residues. CDR3 loop: CASSLRARATNEKLFF. The CDR3 DNA reads as TGTGCCAGCAGCTTAAGGGCGCGCGCAACTAATGAAAAACTGTTTTTT.

This clonotype was counted a few times. The chain uses TRBV20-1 and TRBJ1-4, with 8 positions matching TRBD1. Looked up from germline, CDR1 is DFQATT and CDR2 is SNEGSKA (reference sequence). CDR3 length: 15 residues. Trimming removed 0 bases from V and 7 bases from J; junction bases left unmatched: 7. The CDR3, as DNA: TGCAGTGCTAGAGATATAGGACAGGGCAGTGAAAAACTGTTTTTT. Encoded protein: CSARDIGQGSEKLFF.